Below, 15 T cell receptor beta chains from the same sample are listed, as sequenced in a study of Graves' ophthalmopathy and Graves' hyperthyroidism. RNA transcripts were the source from which TCR beta CDR3 regions were amplified. In the first round, RT-PCR was carried out with HTBI primers, and a multiplex PCR formed the second round. Using its own MiXCR run on the multiplex PCR reads, TCRdb lists one record per CDR3 protein. The sample yields about 620,000 distinct CDR3 sequences, 22% seen once. The sample was peripheral blood. The receptors stem from a young woman with stable Graves' hyperthyroidism. Some clones in this sample may be carry-over from other donors' samples.

This clonotype was counted a single time. The CDR3 spells CATSRDQGWETQYF. The CDR3 DNA reads as TGTGCCACCAGCAGAGATCAGGGTTGGGAGACCCAGTACTTC. The chain links TRBV15 to TRBJ2-5; possibly TRBD1 for D (5 bases). Trimming removed 0 bases at V and 5 bases at J, with 10 bases between. The CDR3 has 14 residues. Per germline, CDR1 LNHNV and CDR2 YYDKDF (reference sequence).

The chain employs TRBV5-5 and TRBJ2-7, with TRBD1 matching 7 bases. This CDR3 has 13 amino acids. Trimming at V came to 2 bases and at J to 7 bases, leaving 6 bases not matched to a gene. Germline CDR1 reads SGHKS; CDR2 reads YYEKEE (reference sequence). The CDR3 region has the DNA TGTGCCAGCAGCTTTCTGACAGGGCGGGAGCAGTACTTC. Its protein is CASSFLTGREQYF.

V usage is TRBV12-3 or TRBV12-4 and J usage is TRBJ1-5; 11 bases agree with TRBD1. The ends lost 1 base at V and 8 bases at J; junction bases unmatched: 4. This CDR3 is built from 15 residues. The CDR3 nucleotides are TGTGCCAGCAGTTTAGGGACAGGGGGCAGTGAGCCCCAGCATTTT. Its protein product is CASSLGTGGSEPQHF.

Many counts were recorded for this clonotype. This chain links TRBV12-5 with TRBJ2-2, with TRBD2 matching 11 bases. This CDR3 is built from 18 residues. Unmatched junction bases numbered 14, after V lost 6 bases and J lost 5 bases. Germline V gives CDR1 LGHNT, CDR2 FRNRAP. This chain's CDR3 is CASGFTSGGAVGTGELFF. CDR3 bases: TGTGCTAGTGGCTTCACTAGCGGGGGTGCAGTTGGGACCGGGGAGCTGTTTTTT.

This clonotype was detected ten times or more. The V call is TRBV15, the J call TRBJ1-2, with D possibly matching TRBD1 (5 bases). The ends were cut back, 3 bases at V and 4 bases at J, with 9 bases in the middle. The CDR3 length is 13 residues. Per germline, CDR1 LNHNV and CDR2 YYDKDF (reference sequence). The CDR3 region is CATSSGGSYGYTF. The CDR3 region has the DNA TGTGCCACCAGCAGCGGGGGGAGCTATGGCTACACCTTC.

V usage is TRBV30 and J usage is TRBJ1-1; D ambiguous. The CDR3 consists of 14 residues. Looked up from germline, CDR1 is GTSNPN and CDR2 is SVGIG (reference sequence). Trimming stripped 1 base from V and 4 bases from J, with 13 bases between. CDR3 bases: TGTGCCTGGAGTGGTGGCGAGAAGAGCACTGAAGCTTTCTTT. The encoded protein is CAWSGGEKSTEAFF. Full variable domain (missing parts from reference TRBV30 and TRBJ1-1): SQTIHQWPATLVQPVGSPLSLECTVEGTSNPNLYWYRQAAGRGLQLLFYSVGIGQISSEVPQNLSASRPQDRQFILSSKKLLLSDSGFYLCAWSGGEKSTEAFFGQGTRLTVV.

This clonotype was picked up many times. The chain is built from TRBV7-9 and TRBJ1-1, with D possibly being TRBD1 (6 bases). The CDR3 has 13 amino acids. Germline lookup yields CDR1 SEHNR and CDR2 FQNEAQ (reference sequence). Trimming pared 7 bases from V and 3 bases from J, leaving 12 bases between. The CDR3 region has the DNA TGTGCCAGCATGGGGCAGGGGTACACTGAAGCTTTCTTT. Its translation is CASMGQGYTEAFF.

The chain employs TRBV19 and TRBJ1-3; no reliable D call. CDR1 LNHDA and CDR2 SQIVND come from the germline V gene (reference sequence). The CDR3 length is 13 residues. The CDR3 region is CASRAGLGNTIYF. CDR3 coding DNA: TGTGCTTCCCGGGCAGGACTTGGAAACACCATATATTTT.

This clonotype was seen repeatedly, ten times or more. The chain is built from TRBV20-1 and TRBJ1-2, with D maybe TRBD1 (5 bases). In germline, CDR1 is DFQATT, CDR2 SNEGSKA (reference sequence). The V gene lost 0 bases and the J gene lost 3 bases, with 11 bases spanning the gap. The CDR3 totals 14 residues. The CDR3: CSARDVEGYYGYTF. The CDR3 DNA is TGCAGTGCTAGAGATGTTGAGGGGTACTATGGCTACACCTTC.

With respect to this clonotype: A junction end diverges from the germline sequence, so it may reflect a read error. This chain links TRBV6-5 with TRBJ2-7, with D tentatively TRBD1 (6 bases). The CDR3 length is 15 residues. CDR1 is MNHEY, CDR2 SVGAGI, per germline. CDR3 DNA: TGTGCCAGCAGTTACGCATCCAGGGACACACCCCGAGCAAACTTC. This gives the protein CASSYASRDTPRANF.

This clonotype was seen many times. The chain is built from TRBV6-5 and TRBJ1-1; D is uncertain. Germline assignment: CDR1 MNHEY and CDR2 SVGAGI. V was cut by 8 bases and J by 2 bases, with 6 bases left in between. The CDR3 has 11 amino acids. CDR3 protein: CASLTNTEAFF. The CDR3 DNA reads as TGTGCCAGCCTAACAAACACTGAAGCTTTCTTT.

This clonotype was detected a few times. The chain links TRBV28 to TRBJ2-7; D uncertain. Germline V gene lookup returns CDR1 MDHEN and CDR2 SYDVKM. V shed 2 bases and J shed 4 bases, with 9 bases lying between them. The CDR3 has 13 amino acids. CDR3 residues: CASSLSPMYEQYF. CDR3 nucleotide sequence: TGTGCCAGCAGTTTAAGCCCTATGTACGAGCAGTACTTC.

Of note for this clonotype: Lacking the conserved final phenylalanine or tryptophan, this CDR3 likely reflects a read error. The V gene is TRBV10-3, the J gene TRBJ2-7; 8 nucleotides match TRBD1. The CDR3 extends over 12 amino acids. Germline trimming cut 6 bases from V and 9 bases from J; bases unmatched to any gene: 7. Germline CDR1 is ENHRY and CDR2 is SYGVKD. CDR3 region: CAIRVDRDAQYL. The DNA for the CDR3 is TGTGCCATCAGGGTGGACAGGGATGCGCAGTACTTG.

This clonotype was seen repeatedly, ten times or more. The V and J genes are TRBV12-3 or TRBV12-4 and TRBJ1-5; D gene ambiguous. The CDR3 covers 15 residues. Between the trimmed V and J ends, which lost 5 bases and 4 bases, there was a span of 15 bases. CDR3 protein: CASSGQIKENQPQHF. DNA of the CDR3: TGTGCCAGCAGTGGGCAGATCAAGGAAAATCAGCCCCAGCATTTT.

This clonotype was seen many times. The chain joins TRBV29-1 to TRBJ2-7; the D gene is possibly TRBD2 (6 bases). This CDR3 region has 12 residues. Germline V CDR1 and CDR2: SQVTM, ANQGSEA. V lost 1 base, J lost 7 bases, and 11 bases lay in between. This CDR3 is CSVEVGGWEQYF. CDR3 sequence (DNA): TGCAGCGTTGAAGTGGGGGGTTGGGAGCAGTACTTC.